These T cell receptor beta chains were read from a single sample in a study of shared clonotypes between healthy human individuals. Generated by immunoSEQ multiplex PCR, the TCRdb table keeps only in-frame clones and is missing some. Of approximately 2,300,000 clones in the sample, 85% to 95% are singletons; the top ten hold 0.37%. The sequenced sample consisted of naive CD4+ T cells from PBMCs. The receptors were gathered from a man between 18 and 29 years old in good health. Some clones in this sample may be carry-over from other donors' samples. Both conserved end residues are part of each CDR3. The order of the fields is D gene, clone size, J gene, V gene, CDR3 protein, CDR3 DNA. A D gene is named only where the DNA matches it firmly. The size of a clone is reported for some rows only, either as once, few or many, or as a class for expanded clones.

-,once,TRBJ2-7,TRBV11-3,CASSLGSGDFYEQYF,TGTGCCAGCAGCTTAGGGTCCGGGGACTTCTACGAGCAGTACTTC
TRBD2,once,TRBJ2-1,TRBV4-3,CASSQETSGRVNEQFF,TGCGCCAGCAGCCAAGAAACTAGCGGGAGAGTCAATGAGCAGTTCTTC
-,-,TRBJ2-3,TRBV5-6,CASSLGEPFRTDTQYF,TGTGCCAGCAGCTTGGGGGAACCCTTTAGGACAGATACGCAGTATTTT
-,-,TRBJ2-3,TRBV7-9,CASSLALAATDTQYF,TGTGCCAGCAGCTTAGCGCTGGCAGCCACAGATACGCAGTATTTT
-,-,TRBJ2-5,TRBV10-2,CASSDTWRGETQYF,TGCGCCAGCAGTGACACCTGGAGGGGAGAGACCCAGTACTTC
-,once,TRBJ2-7,TRBV5-1,CASSPGQLYEQYF,TGCGCCAGCAGCCCTGGACAGCTCTACGAGCAGTACTTC
TRBD2,-,TRBJ2-1,TRBV28,CASSFLGLAVQFF,TGTGCCAGCAGTTTCCTGGGACTAGCAGTGCAGTTCTTC
-,-,TRBJ1-1,TRBV6-1,CASSANVITEAFF,TGTGCCAGCAGTGCTAACGTAATAACTGAAGCTTTCTTT
-,-,TRBJ1-5,TRBV2,CATQTESGNNQPQHF,TGTGCCACCCAGACAGAATCGGGGAACAATCAGCCCCAGCATTTT
-,few,TRBJ1-5,TRBV18,CASSPASNQPQHF,TGTGCCAGCTCACCCGCTAGCAATCAGCCCCAGCATTTT
TRBD2,-,TRBJ2-7,TRBV30,CAIKGLAEREQYF,TGTGCTATTAAGGGACTAGCGGAACGGGAGCAGTACTTC
-,-,TRBJ2-1,TRBV5-1,CASSEHRNEQFF,TGCGCCAGCAGCGAGCACAGGAATGAGCAGTTCTTC
TRBD1,-,TRBJ2-2,TRBV18,CASSRPGQNSNTGELFF,TGTGCCAGCTCACGTCCGGGACAGAATTCGAACACCGGGGAGCTGTTTTTT
-,-,TRBJ1-2,TRBV9,CASSVGRRVGNYGYTF,TGTGCCAGCAGCGTAGGGCGTAGGGTGGGAAACTATGGCTACACCTTC
-,-,TRBJ1-2,TRBV4-3,CASSQKPGGYGYTF,TGCGCCAGCAGCCAAAAACCTGGGGGCTATGGCTACACCTTC
-,-,TRBJ2-7,TRBV18,CASSLEKGRIYEQYF,TGTGCCAGCTCGCTCGAGAAGGGCCGGATCTACGAGCAGTACTTC
-,few,TRBJ2-2,TRBV7-9,CASSLAGGGTGELFF,TGTGCCAGCAGTCTAGCCGGGGGCGGAACCGGGGAGCTGTTTTTT
TRBD1,-,TRBJ2-5,TRBV28,CASRQGIQETQYF,TGTGCCAGCAGACAGGGGATCCAAGAGACCCAGTACTTC
TRBD1,-,TRBJ1-2,TRBV29-1,CSVADRGNYGYTF,TGCAGCGTTGCGGACAGGGGGAACTATGGCTACACCTTC
TRBD2,-,TRBJ2-1,TRBV9,CASSGAGVQHNEQFF,TGTGCCAGCAGCGGAGCGGGAGTCCAACACAATGAGCAGTTCTTC
TRBD1,-,TRBJ1-1,TRBV29-1,CSVDPGQMNTEAFF,TGCAGCGTAGACCCGGGACAGATGAACACTGAAGCTTTCTTT
-,once,TRBJ1-1,TRBV18,CASSPQAYTEAFF,TGTGCCAGCTCACCGCAGGCGTACACTGAAGCTTTCTTT
TRBD2,-,TRBJ2-5,TRBV7-2,CASSFLAGRQQTQYF,TGTGCCAGCAGCTTTCTAGCGGGACGCCAACAGACCCAGTACTTC